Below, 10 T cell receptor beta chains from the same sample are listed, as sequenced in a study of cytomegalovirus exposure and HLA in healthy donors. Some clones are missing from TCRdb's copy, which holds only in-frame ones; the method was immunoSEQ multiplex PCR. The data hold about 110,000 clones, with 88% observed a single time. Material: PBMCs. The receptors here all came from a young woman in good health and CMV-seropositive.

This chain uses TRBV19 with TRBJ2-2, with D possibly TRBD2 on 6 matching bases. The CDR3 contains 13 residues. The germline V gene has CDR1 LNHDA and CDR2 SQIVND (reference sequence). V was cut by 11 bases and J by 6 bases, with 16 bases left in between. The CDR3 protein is CAGTDGVPGELFF. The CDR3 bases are TGTGCCGGGACTGATGGGGTACCCGGGGAGCTGTTTTTT.

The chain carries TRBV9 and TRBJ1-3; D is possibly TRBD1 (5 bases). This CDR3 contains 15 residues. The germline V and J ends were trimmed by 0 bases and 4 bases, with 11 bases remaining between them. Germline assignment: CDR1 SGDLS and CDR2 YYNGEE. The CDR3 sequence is CASSVDLGGGNTIYF. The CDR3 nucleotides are TGTGCCAGCAGCGTAGACCTGGGGGGAGGAAACACCATATATTTT.

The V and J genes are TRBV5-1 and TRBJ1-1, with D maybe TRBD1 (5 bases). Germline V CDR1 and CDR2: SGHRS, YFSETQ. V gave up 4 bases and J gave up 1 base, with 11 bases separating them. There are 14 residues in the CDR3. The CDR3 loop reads CASSPGSGNTEAFF. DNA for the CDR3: TGCGCCAGCAGCCCAGGGTCCGGGAACACTGAAGCTTTCTTT.

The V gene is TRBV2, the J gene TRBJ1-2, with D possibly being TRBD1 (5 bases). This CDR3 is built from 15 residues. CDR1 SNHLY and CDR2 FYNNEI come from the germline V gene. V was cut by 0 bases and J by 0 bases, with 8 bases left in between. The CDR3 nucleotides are TGTGCCAGCAGTGAAGCTCCGGGGGCTAACTATGGCTACACCTTC. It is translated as CASSEAPGANYGYTF. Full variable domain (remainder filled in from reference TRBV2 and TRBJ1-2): EPEVTQTPSHQVTQMGQEVILRCVPISNHLYFYWYRQILGQKVEFLVSFYNNEISEKSEIFDDQFSVERPDGSNFTLKIRSTKLEDSAMYFCASSEAPGANYGYTFGSGTRLTVV.

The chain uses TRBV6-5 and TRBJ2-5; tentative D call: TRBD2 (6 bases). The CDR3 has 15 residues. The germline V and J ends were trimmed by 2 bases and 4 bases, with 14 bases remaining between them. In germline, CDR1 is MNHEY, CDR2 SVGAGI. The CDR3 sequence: CASSYDTGGRETQYF. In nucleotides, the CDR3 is TGTGCCAGCAGTTACGACACCGGGGGAAGAGAGACCCAGTACTTC.

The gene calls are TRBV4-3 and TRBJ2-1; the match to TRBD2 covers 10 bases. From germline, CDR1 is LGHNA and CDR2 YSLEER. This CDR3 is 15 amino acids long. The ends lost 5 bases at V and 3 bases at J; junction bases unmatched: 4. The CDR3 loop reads CASSYGLAVYNEQFF. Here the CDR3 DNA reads TGCGCCAGCAGCTACGGACTAGCGGTCTACAATGAGCAGTTCTTC.

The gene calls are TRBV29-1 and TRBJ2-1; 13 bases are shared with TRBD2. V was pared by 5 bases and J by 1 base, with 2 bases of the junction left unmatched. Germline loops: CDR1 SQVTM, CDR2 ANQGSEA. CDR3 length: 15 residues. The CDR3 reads CSVLTSGRSYNEQFF. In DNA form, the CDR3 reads TGCAGCGTTTTGACTAGCGGGAGGTCCTACAATGAGCAGTTCTTC.

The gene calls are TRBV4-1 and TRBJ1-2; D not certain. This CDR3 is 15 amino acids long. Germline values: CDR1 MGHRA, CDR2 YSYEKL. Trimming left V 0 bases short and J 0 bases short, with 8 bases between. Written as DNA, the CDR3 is TGCGCCAGCAGCCAAGATCGACTAGCTAACTATGGCTACACCTTC. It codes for CASSQDRLANYGYTF.

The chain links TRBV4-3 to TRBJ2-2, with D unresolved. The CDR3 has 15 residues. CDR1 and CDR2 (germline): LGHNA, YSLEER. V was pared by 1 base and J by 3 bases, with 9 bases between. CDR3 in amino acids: CASSQGILYTGELFF. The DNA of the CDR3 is TGCGCCAGCAGCCAAGGAATACTTTACACCGGGGAGCTGTTTTTT.

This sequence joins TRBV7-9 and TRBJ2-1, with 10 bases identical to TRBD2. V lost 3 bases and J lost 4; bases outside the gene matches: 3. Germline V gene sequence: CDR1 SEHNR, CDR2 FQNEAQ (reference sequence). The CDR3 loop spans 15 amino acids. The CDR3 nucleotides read TGTGCCAGCAGCTTGGGACTAGCGAGTTACAATGAGCAGTTCTTC. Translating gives CASSLGLASYNEQFF.